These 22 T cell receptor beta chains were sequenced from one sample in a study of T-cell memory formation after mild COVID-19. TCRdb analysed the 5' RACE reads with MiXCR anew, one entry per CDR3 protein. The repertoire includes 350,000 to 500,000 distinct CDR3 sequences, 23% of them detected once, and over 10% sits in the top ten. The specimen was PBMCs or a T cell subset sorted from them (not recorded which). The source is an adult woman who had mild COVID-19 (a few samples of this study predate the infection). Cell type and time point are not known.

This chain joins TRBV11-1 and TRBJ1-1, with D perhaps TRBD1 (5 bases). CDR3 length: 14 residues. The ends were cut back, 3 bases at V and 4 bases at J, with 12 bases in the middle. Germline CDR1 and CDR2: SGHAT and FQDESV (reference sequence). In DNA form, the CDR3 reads TGTGCCAGCAGCTTGGCAGGGCTTAGCACTGAAGCTTTCTTT. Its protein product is CASSLAGLSTEAFF.

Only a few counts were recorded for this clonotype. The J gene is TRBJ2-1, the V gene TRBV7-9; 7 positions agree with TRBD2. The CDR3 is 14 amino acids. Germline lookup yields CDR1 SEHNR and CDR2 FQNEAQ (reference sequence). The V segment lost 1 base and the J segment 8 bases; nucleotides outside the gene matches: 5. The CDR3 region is CASSLGGTIYEQFF. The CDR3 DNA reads TGTGCCAGCAGCTTAGGGGGGACTATCTATGAGCAGTTCTTC.

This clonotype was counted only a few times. This chain's CDR3 is CASLMETGGSYNEQFF. CDR3 sequence (DNA): TGTGCCAGCTTGATGGAGACAGGGGGCTCCTACAATGAGCAGTTCTTC. The chain combines TRBV2 with TRBJ2-1; 9 bases align to TRBD1. The V gene's germline CDR1 is SNHLY and CDR2 FYNNEI. The CDR3 extends over 16 amino acids. V dropped 8 bases and J dropped 0; count of bases not matched to a gene: 8.

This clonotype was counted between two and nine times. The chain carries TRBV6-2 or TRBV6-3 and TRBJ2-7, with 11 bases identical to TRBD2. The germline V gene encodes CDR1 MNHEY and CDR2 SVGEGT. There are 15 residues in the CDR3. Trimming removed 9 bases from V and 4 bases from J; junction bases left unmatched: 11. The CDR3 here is CASTFGTSGYYEQYF. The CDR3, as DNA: TGTGCCAGTACGTTCGGGACTAGCGGATATTACGAGCAGTACTTC.

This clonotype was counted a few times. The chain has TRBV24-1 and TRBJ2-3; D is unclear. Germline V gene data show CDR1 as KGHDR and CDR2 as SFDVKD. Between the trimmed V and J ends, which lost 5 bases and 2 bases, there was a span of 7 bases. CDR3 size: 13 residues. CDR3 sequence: CATSGTATDTQYF. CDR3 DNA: TGTGCCACCAGTGGAACAGCCACAGATACGCAGTATTTT.

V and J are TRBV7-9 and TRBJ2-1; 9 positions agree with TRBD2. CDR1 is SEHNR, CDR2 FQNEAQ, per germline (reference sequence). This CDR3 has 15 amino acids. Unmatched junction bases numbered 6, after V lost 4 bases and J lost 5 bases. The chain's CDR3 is CASSSSGRINNEQFF. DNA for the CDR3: TGTGCCAGCAGCTCCAGCGGGAGGATAAACAATGAGCAGTTCTTC. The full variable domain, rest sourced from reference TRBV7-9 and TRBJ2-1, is DTGVSQNPRHKITKRGQNVTFRCDPISEHNRLYWYRQTLGQGPEFLTYFQNEAQLEKSRLLSDRFSAERPKGSFSTLEIQRTEQGDSAMYLCASSSSGRINNEQFFGPGTRLTVL.

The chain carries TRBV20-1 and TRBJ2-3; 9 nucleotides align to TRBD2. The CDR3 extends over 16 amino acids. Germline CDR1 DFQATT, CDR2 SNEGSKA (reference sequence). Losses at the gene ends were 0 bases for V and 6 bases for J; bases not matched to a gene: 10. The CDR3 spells CSARDGTSSDGDTQYF. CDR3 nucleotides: TGCAGTGCTAGAGACGGGACTAGCTCAGACGGGGATACGCAGTATTTT.

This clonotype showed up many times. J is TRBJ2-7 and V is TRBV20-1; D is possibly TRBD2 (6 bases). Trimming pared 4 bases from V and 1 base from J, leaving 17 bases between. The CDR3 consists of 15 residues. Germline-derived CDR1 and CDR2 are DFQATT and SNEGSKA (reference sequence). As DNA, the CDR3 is TGCAGTGCTAACCCCCCCCAGGGAGGATCCTACGAGCAGTACTTC. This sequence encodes CSANPPQGGSYEQYF.

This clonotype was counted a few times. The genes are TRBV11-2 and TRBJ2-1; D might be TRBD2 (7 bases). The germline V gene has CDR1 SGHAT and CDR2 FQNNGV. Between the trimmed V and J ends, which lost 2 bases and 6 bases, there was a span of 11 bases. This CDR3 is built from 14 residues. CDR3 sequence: CASSLPAGANEQFF. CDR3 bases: TGTGCCAGCAGCTTACCTGCGGGGGCCAATGAGCAGTTCTTC.

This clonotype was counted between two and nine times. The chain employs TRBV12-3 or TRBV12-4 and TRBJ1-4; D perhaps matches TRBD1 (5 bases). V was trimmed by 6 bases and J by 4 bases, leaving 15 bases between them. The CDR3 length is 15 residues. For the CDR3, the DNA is TGTGCCAGCAGCCCACCGGGACTGAATAATGAAAAACTGTTTTTT. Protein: CASSPPGLNNEKLFF.

Here the CDR3 reads CASSQQGSKAFF. CDR3 sequence (DNA): TGCGCCAGCAGCCAACAGGGGTCCAAAGCTTTCTTT. The V call is TRBV5-1, the J call TRBJ1-1, with 7 bases that match TRBD1. V lost 4 bases, J lost 9 bases, and 6 bases stayed unmatched. The CDR3 has 12 amino acids. CDR1 is SGHRS, CDR2 YFSETQ, per germline. Looking up the rest from reference TRBV5-1 and TRBJ1-1 gives the full variable domain: KAGVTQTPRYLIKTRGQQVTLSCSPISGHRSVSWYQQTPGQGLQFLFEYFSETQRNKGNFPGRFSGRQFSNSRSEMNVSTLELGDSALYLCASSQQGSKAFFGQGTRLTVV.

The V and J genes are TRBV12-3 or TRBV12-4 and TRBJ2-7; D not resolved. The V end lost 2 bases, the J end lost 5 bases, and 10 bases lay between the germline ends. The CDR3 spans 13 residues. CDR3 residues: CASSLQTFHEQYF. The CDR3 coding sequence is TGTGCCAGCAGTTTACAGACTTTCCACGAGCAGTACTTC.

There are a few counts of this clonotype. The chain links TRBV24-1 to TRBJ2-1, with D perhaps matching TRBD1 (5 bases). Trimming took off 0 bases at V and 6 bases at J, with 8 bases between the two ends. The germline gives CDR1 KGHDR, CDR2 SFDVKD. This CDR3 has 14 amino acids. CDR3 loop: CATSDLTGSNEQFF. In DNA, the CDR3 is TGTGCCACCAGTGATTTGACAGGAAGCAATGAGCAGTTCTTC.

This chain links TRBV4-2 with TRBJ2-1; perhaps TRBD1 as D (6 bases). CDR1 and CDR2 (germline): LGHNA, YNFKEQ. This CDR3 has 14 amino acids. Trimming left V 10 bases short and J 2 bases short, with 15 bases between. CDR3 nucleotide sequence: TGTGCCACGGGCCGCCAGGGGCCCTACAATGAGCAGTTCTTC. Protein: CATGRQGPYNEQFF.

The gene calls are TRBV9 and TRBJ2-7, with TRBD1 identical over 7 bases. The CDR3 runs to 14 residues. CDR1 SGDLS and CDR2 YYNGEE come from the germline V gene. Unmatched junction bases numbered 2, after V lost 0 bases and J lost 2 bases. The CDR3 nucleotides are TGTGCCAGCAGCGTAGGGACAGGCCCCTACGAGCAGTACTTC. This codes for CASSVGTGPYEQYF. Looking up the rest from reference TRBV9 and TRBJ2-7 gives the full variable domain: DSGVTQTPKHLITATGQRVTLRCSPRSGDLSVYWYQQSLDQGLQFLIQYYNGEERAKGNILERFSAQQFPDLHSELNLSSLELGDSALYFCASSVGTGPYEQYFGPGTRLTVT.

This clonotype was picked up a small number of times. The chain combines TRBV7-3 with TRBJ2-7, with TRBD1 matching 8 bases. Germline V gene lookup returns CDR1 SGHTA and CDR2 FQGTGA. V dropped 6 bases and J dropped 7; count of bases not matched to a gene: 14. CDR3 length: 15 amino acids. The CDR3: CASRSTRGRVREQYF. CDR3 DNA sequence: TGTGCCAGCAGGTCGACCAGGGGGCGCGTTCGGGAGCAGTACTTC.

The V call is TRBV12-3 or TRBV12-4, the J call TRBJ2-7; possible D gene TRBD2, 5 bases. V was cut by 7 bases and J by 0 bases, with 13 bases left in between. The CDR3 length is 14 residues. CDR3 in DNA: TGTGCCAGCACCCCCGAGGGCAGCTCCTACGAGCAGTACTTC. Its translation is CASTPEGSSYEQYF.

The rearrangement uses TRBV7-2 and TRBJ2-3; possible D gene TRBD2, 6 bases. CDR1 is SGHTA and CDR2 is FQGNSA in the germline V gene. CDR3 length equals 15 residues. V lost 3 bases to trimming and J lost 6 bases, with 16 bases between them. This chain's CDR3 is CASSLSSGGVDTQYF. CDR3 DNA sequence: TGTGCCAGCAGCTTGTCGTCCGGGGGAGTCGATACGCAGTATTTT.

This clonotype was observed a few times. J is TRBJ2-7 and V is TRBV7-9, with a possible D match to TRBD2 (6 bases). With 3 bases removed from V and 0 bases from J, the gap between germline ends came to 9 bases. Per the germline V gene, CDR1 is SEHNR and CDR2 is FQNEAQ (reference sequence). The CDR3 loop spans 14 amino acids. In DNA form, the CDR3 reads TGTGCCAGCAGCTTTGGGGGGAACTCCTACGAGCAGTACTTC. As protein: CASSFGGNSYEQYF.

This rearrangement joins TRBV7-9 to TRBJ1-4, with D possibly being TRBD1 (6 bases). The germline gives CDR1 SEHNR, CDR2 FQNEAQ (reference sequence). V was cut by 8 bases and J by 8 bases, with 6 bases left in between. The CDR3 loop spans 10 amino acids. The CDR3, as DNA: TGTGCCAGCCAGGGGGAAAAACTGTTTTTT. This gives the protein CASQGEKLFF.

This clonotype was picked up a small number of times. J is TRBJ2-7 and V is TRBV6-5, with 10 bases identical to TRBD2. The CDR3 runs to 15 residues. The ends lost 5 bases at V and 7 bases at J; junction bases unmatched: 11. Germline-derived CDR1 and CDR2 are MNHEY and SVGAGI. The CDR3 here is CASSVAGGYSREQYF. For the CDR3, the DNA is TGTGCCAGCAGTGTAGCGGGGGGCTATTCGAGAGAGCAGTACTTC.

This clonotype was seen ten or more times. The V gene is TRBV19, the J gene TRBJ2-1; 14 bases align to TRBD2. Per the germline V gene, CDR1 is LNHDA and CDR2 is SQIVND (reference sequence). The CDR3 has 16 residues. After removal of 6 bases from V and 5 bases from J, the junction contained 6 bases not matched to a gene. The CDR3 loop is CASSGLAGGLNNEQFF. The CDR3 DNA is TGTGCCAGTAGCGGACTAGCGGGGGGCTTGAACAATGAGCAGTTCTTC.